These T cell receptor beta chains were read from a single sample in a study of blood T cells in healthy people across ages. TCRdb re-analysed the 5' RACE reads in MiXCR, keeping a single row per CDR3 protein. The table has about 650,000 distinct CDR3 sequences, approximately 31% seen once. Sequencing was done on a sample of blood. The receptors come from a woman at least 80 years old in good health. The CDR3 runs from the conserved cysteine through the conserved F or W. The D gene is left open where the match is weak. Clone size is given for some rows only: seen once, a few or many times, or a class if the clone is expanded.

d_call	v_call	clone_size	j_call	cdr3_nt	cdr3_aa
TRBD1	TRBV10-3	.	TRBJ2-2	TGTGCCAGCAGTTACTCTGGACAGGGGGCCGGGGAGCTGTTTTTT	CASSYSGQGAGELFF
.	TRBV9	many	TRBJ1-2	TGTGCCAGCAGCGTAGCCCAAGCAAATAACTATGGCTACACCTTC	CASSVAQANNYGYTF
TRBD1	TRBV20-1	.	TRBJ2-1	TGCAGTGCTAGAGGGACGACACGGACAGGGCAGTCCTACAATGAGCAGTTCTTC	CSARGTTRTGQSYNEQFF
.	TRBV4-3	few	TRBJ1-6	TGCGCCAGCAGCCAAATCGGGGGGGGTGGGGGTTCACCCCTCCACTTT	CASSQIGGGGGSPLHF
TRBD1	TRBV10-3	many	TRBJ1-2	TGTGCCATCAACCCCGGACAGACAGGGATTTATGGCTACACCTTC	CAINPGQTGIYGYTF
.	TRBV2	.	TRBJ1-5	TGTGCCAGCAGTGTAGGCAGGAATCAGCCCCAGCATTTT	CASSVGRNQPQHF
.	TRBV7-9	.	TRBJ1-1	TGTGCCAGCAGCCCCTGGGCTGGGGGCACTGAAGCTTTCTTT	CASSPWAGGTEAFF
.	TRBV28	many	TRBJ1-2	TGTGCCAGCACCCCCAAGCCGGGTGACGGCTACACCTTC	CASTPKPGDGYTF
TRBD1	TRBV20-1	many	TRBJ1-5	TGCAGTGCTAGCGCGACAGGGGGCCATCAGCCCCAGCATTTT	CSASATGGHQPQHF
.	TRBV29-1	.	TRBJ2-6	TGCAGCGTCGAGCACAGGGTTTCTGGGGCCAACGTCCTGACTTTC	CSVEHRVSGANVLTF
.	TRBV9	many	TRBJ2-1	TGTGCCAGCAGCGCAAACGCCGGGGGACTGAACAATGAGCAGTTCTTC	CASSANAGGLNNEQFF
TRBD2	TRBV20-1	many	TRBJ2-7	TGCAGTTCCGGACTAGCGGGCGCTCTCTACGAGCAGTACTTC	CSSGLAGALYEQYF
.	TRBV5-1	.	TRBJ2-3	TGCGCCAGCAGCTTGGTACGGGACCGCACAGATACGCAGTATTTT	CASSLVRDRTDTQYF
TRBD2	TRBV5-6	few	TRBJ2-2	TGTGCCAGCAGTCAGCGGGGGGGAAACACCGGGGAGCTGTTTTTT	CASSQRGGNTGELFF
TRBD1	TRBV11-2	many	TRBJ2-5	TGTGCCAGCAGCCCTAGGGGAACAGGGGAAGAGACCCAGTACTTC	CASSPRGTGEETQYF
TRBD2	TRBV7-2	many	TRBJ2-3	TGTGCCAGCAGCCCGAGACTAGCGGGGGGAGCAGATACGCAGTATTTT	CASSPRLAGGADTQYF
.	TRBV5-1	many	TRBJ2-3	TGCGCCAGCAGCACGGGAAGGGTTGGAGATACGCAGTATTTT	CASSTGRVGDTQYF
TRBD1	TRBV6-5	few	TRBJ1-1	TGTGCCAGCCGACAGGGGGCGAACACTGAAGCTTTCTTT	CASRQGANTEAFF
.	TRBV20-1	.	TRBJ2-5	TGCAGTGCTTCACCGGGCTCCACTTTGGAGCAGTACTTC	CSASPGSTLEQYF
TRBD2	TRBV5-1	many	TRBJ2-2	TGCGCCAGCAGCTTCCCCGGGAGGGGAGTTAACACCGGGGAGCTGTTTTTT	CASSFPGRGVNTGELFF
TRBD1	TRBV4-1	.	TRBJ2-6	TGCGCCAGCAGCCCTCTGGACAGGGTATACTCTGGGGCCAACGTCCTGACTTTC	CASSPLDRVYSGANVLTF
.	TRBV3-1	many	TRBJ2-1	TGTGCCAGCAGCTACTTACTAGCCGTAAAGAGTAATGAGCAGTTCTTC	CASSYLLAVKSNEQFF
.	TRBV6-6	.	TRBJ1-1	TGTGCCAGCAGTTCCTCAAGAGGGGTCCGAAACGCTGAAGCTTTCTTT	CASSSSRGVRNAEAFF
TRBD1	TRBV7-8	many	TRBJ1-1	TGTGCCAGCAGCTTAGGGACAGGGAACACTGAAGCTTTCTTT	CASSLGTGNTEAFF
.	TRBV6-5	.	TRBJ1-1	TGTGCCAGCAGTTACGGGCAAAAAGCTTTCTTT	CASSYGQKAFF
.	TRBV18	.	TRBJ1-5	TGTGCCAGCTCACCTACGGGGCAAAATCAGCCCCAGCATTTT	CASSPTGQNQPQHF
TRBD2	TRBV6-4	few	TRBJ2-3	TGTGCCAGCAGTGAATTAGCGGGATCTAGCACAGATACGCAGTATTTT	CASSELAGSSTDTQYF
TRBD1	TRBV7-2	many	TRBJ2-7	TGTGCCAGCAGCTCGATTTGGACAGGGATCTACGAGCAGTACTTC	CASSSIWTGIYEQYF
.	TRBV6-1	few	TRBJ1-1	TGTGCCAGCAGTAGACGGTACACTGAAGCTTTCTTT	CASSRRYTEAFF
TRBD2	TRBV12-3/TRBV12-4	many	TRBJ2-1	TGTGCCAGCAGCGCCCACGGGGGGGCCGGGTCTGGCTCCTACAATGAGCAGTTCTTC	CASSAHGGAGSGSYNEQFF
TRBD1	TRBV28	many	TRBJ1-4	TGTGCCAGCAGTTTTGAAGGACAGGGTAGTGAAAAACTGTTTTTT	CASSFEGQGSEKLFF
.	TRBV12-3/TRBV12-4	many	TRBJ1-2	TGTGCCAGCAGTTTAGGGAGAAGACTCAACTATGGCTACACCTTC	CASSLGRRLNYGYTF
.	TRBV18	few	TRBJ1-5	TGTGCCAGCTCACCCCGGCCCGGTGATCCCCAGCATTTT	CASSPRPGDPQHF
.	TRBV3-1	once	TRBJ1-2	TGTGCCAGCAGCCAGACGTCAGGGAGCCTCTATGGCTACACCTTC	CASSQTSGSLYGYTF
TRBD1	TRBV5-1	many	TRBJ2-7	TGCGCCAGCAGCAGGACAGGGGTTGCCAACGAGCAGTACTTC	CASSRTGVANEQYF
.	TRBV29-1	.	TRBJ1-1	TGCAGCGTTCTCCCAGGGCAAACTGAAGCTTTCTTT	CSVLPGQTEAFF
TRBD1	TRBV20-1	many	TRBJ1-2	TGCAGTGCTCTTTTGGACAGGGCTAACTATGGCTACACCTTC	CSALLDRANYGYTF
.	TRBV20-1	.	TRBJ2-5	TGCAGTGCCGTAGTGGGACTCTCCCCCCAAGAGACCCAGTACTTC	CSAVVGLSPQETQYF
.	TRBV20-1	.	TRBJ2-7	TGCAGTGCTCCAGGACCTGGGGGCTATGAGCAGTACTTC	CSAPGPGGYEQYF
TRBD1	TRBV15	few	TRBJ1-2	TGTGCCACCAGCAGAGATGGGCGGGACAGGAAAAACTATGGCTACACCTTC	CATSRDGRDRKNYGYTF
TRBD1	TRBV6-2/TRBV6-3	many	TRBJ2-1	TGTGCCAGCAGTTCACAGGGGACCTACAATGAGCAGTTCTTC	CASSSQGTYNEQFF
TRBD1	TRBV15	few	TRBJ1-1	TGTGCCACCAGCAGCACAAGTACAGGGGCCACTGAAGCTTTCTTT	CATSSTSTGATEAFF
TRBD1	TRBV6-6	.	TRBJ1-5	TGTGCCAGCAGTTTCTACCGACAGGGAGGCAATCAGCCCCAGCATTTT	CASSFYRQGGNQPQHF
.	TRBV20-1	.	TRBJ2-7	TGCAGTGCTAGAGTGGGGGCGCTTGCCGAGCAGTACTTC	CSARVGALAEQYF
TRBD2	TRBV30	many	TRBJ2-3	TGTGCCTGCTCCGAATTAGCGGGGTCCACAGATACGCAGTATTTT	CACSELAGSTDTQYF
.	TRBV14	many	TRBJ2-1	TGTGCCAGCAGCCAAGGGTCTGGGGGCCCCTACAATGAGCAGTTCTTC	CASSQGSGGPYNEQFF
.	TRBV27	once	TRBJ2-7	TGTGCCAGCAGCCACGGGGTAGGCTACGAGCAGTACTTC	CASSHGVGYEQYF
TRBD2	TRBV6-5	.	TRBJ2-1	TGTGCCAGCGGTCGGAACGGGGGGACCTACAGTGAGCAGTTCTTC	CASGRNGGTYSEQFF
TRBD1	TRBV20-1	few	TRBJ1-6	TGCAGTGCGGAGTACCGCGGACAGGGACGGACACCCCTCCACTTT	CSAEYRGQGRTPLHF
.	TRBV2	many	TRBJ2-7	TGTGCCAGCAGTGAACGACGAACCGAGCAGTACTTC	CASSERRTEQYF
.	TRBV18	few	TRBJ1-1	TGTGCCAGCTCACCAGGGGCAGGCCTAATGAACACTGAAGCTTTCTTT	CASSPGAGLMNTEAFF
TRBD1	TRBV27	few	TRBJ1-2	TGTGCCAGCAGTCTGCACTTGGGACAGGCGCGGGATTTTGCTGGCTACACCTTC	CASSLHLGQARDFAGYTF
.	TRBV19	.	TRBJ1-5	TGTGCCAGTAGTATCCGGGCTGGACAGCCCCAGCATTTT	CASSIRAGQPQHF
.	TRBV10-3	.	TRBJ1-1	TGTGCCATCACCCAAGACGGGGACGGCACTGAAGCTTTCTTT	CAITQDGDGTEAFF